This T cell receptor (beta chain) stems from a study of human T cells and chemical hapten exposure. At the level of the study: Small discrepancies in pooled library volume mainly accounted for the varying TCR yields per sample. Findings and limits, study-wide: No alteration of TCRs above 1 in 1000 frequency was seen with DPC sensitization.

Noted time point: healthy volunteer bleed at 6 weeks. Unfractionated whole blood served as the source for total RNA extraction. This CDR3 is 12 amino acids long. Trimming left V 4 bases short and J 11 bases short, with 9 bases between. The germline CDR1 and CDR2 sequences are MNHNY and SVGAGI (reference sequence). This clonotype was detected ten times or more. Its antigen remains unknown. It was the library that attached unique molecular identifiers to individual cDNA molecules. Study processing details: Across samples, TCR counts had a median of roughly 91,000 and ranged from roughly 20,000 to 690,600. In TCRdb, the RACE reads were re-called with MiXCR into one record per CDR3 protein. What appears here as the V and J calls and clone size reflects TCRdb's work, not the paper's. This table holds some 65,000 distinct CDR3 sequences, around 6.1% found once.

Sequencing used whole blood. The rearrangement joins TRBV6-6 to TRBJ1-6; the D is unclear. This receptor was identified in a female donor in good health. Some clones in this sample may be carry-over from other donors' samples. The CDR3 reads CASSSTRTPLHF. CDR3 DNA: TGTGCCAGCAGTTCCACTCGTACACCCCTCCACTTT.